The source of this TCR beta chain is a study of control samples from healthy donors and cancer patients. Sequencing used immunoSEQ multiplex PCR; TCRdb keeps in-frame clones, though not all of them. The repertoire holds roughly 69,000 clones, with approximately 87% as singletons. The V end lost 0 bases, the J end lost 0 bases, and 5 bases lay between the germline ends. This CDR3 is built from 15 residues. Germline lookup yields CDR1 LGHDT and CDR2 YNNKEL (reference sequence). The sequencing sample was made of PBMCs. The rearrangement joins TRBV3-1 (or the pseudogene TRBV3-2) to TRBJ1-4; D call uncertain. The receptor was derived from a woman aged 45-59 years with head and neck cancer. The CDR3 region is CASSQEGATNEKLFF. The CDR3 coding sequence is TGTGCCAGCAGCCAAGAGGGAGCAACTAATGAAAAACTGTTTTTT.